The T cell receptor (beta chain) under discussion was sequenced for a study of cytomegalovirus exposure and HLA in healthy donors. Regarding this clone: What it binds is unknown.

This CDR3 has 17 residues. Primers: 60 Vbeta forward and 13 Jbeta reverse. Method: immunoSEQ multiplex PCR; TCRdb's copy keeps in-frame clones and lacks some. The sample comprises about 200,000 clones, 75% to 90% of which are singletons, and over 5% rests with the top ten. Study-wide points: Later findings reportedly placed an Asian-associated ancestry cluster below the roughly 660-donor mean for N-insertions. By HLA locus, TCR association rates varied in a later analysis, with DRB1 showing the most and HLA-C the fewest. Researchers reported that a few CMV-associated chains were confirmed in vitro as CMV antigen-specific. Later on, an analysis tied approximately 15,000 TCR beta sequences to HLA alleles at 0.05 false discovery rate.

This TCR derives from a woman in her 50s in good health and CMV-seropositive. The chain couples TRBV21-1 to TRBJ2-1; the table's TRBD1 call for D was not verified on the DNA. TRBV21-1 is tagged as a pseudogene. Source material: PBMCs. CDR3 region: CASSISLRRHSQNEQFF. In DNA, the CDR3 is TGTGCCAGCAGCATAAGTCTCCGCCGACACAGCCAGAATGAGCAGTTCTTC.